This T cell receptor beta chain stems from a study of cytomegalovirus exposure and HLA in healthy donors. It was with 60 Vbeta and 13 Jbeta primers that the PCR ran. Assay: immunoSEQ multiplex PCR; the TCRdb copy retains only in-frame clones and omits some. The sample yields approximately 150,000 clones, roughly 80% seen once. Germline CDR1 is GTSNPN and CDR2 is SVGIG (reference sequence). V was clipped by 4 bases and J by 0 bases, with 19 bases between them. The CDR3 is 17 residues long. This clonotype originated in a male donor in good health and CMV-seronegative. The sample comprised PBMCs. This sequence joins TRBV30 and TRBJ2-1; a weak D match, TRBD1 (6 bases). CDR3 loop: CAWTQSGVAGSYNEQFF. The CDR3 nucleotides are TGTGCCTGGACCCAATCAGGGGTAGCCGGCTCCTACAATGAGCAGTTCTTC.